This T cell receptor (beta chain) came from a study of blood T cell repertoires in COVID-19. Looking at the study overall: The study drew acute and convalescent COVID-19 samples from the United States, Italy and Spain. In each case, the material was cDNA or gDNA derived from T cells, B-cell-depleted T cells, or PBMCs.

Per the original data handling: Reference gene primers were amplified, and this amplification served to estimate nucleated cell counts. Assay used: immunoSEQ multiplex PCR; TCRdb lists only in-frame clones, some missing. V, J and clone size reflect that table, while D and trimming were determined from the DNA. The data contain around 97,000 clones, around 88% of them singletons. V lost 6 bases to trimming and J lost 0 bases, with 11 bases between them. Looked up from germline, CDR1 is SGHRS and CDR2 is YFSETQ. The CDR3 length is 14 residues. This chain uses TRBV5-1 with TRBJ2-3; D gene ambiguous. The clonotype was recovered from a human donor in a cohort sampled during active COVID-19. Material: peripheral blood. The CDR3 loop is CASTREESTDTQYF. The CDR3, as DNA: TGCGCCAGCACCCGCGAGGAGAGCACAGATACGCAGTATTTT.